The T cell receptor beta chain under discussion was sequenced for a study of Ad26.COV2.S vaccination and SARS-CoV-2 variants. At the level of the study: Once or twice, 56 days apart, Ad26.COV2.S was delivered intramuscularly. Overall study results and limits: Vaccine recipients and placebo recipients showed similar non-spike TCR breadth.

Points on this clone: Its cognate antigen is unknown.

Data came from immunoSEQ multiplex PCR; TCRdb stores just in-frame clones and leaves some out. The table includes roughly 350,000 clones, about 88% detected once. This CDR3 is built from 15 residues. Per germline, CDR1 MNHEY and CDR2 SVGAGI. V lost 6 bases to trimming and J lost 1 base; unmatched junction nucleotides: 4. Treatment indicated: around 19 received Ad26.COV2.S at low or high dose, single or two shots; 5 received placebo; per-sample allocation not given. Sample collection was performed on day 63 after the first vaccine or placebo injection. The rearrangement joins TRBV6-5 to TRBJ2-7; 12 bases are shared with TRBD2. The sequences come from peripheral blood, collected in a trial of Ad26.COV2.S vaccine versus placebo. The TCR comes from a person between 18 and 65 years old who received the Ad26.COV2.S COVID-19 vaccine or a placebo. The CDR3 DNA reads as TGTGCCAGCAGCCCCGGACTAGCGGGATCCTACGAGCAGTACTTC. It specifies CASSPGLAGSYEQYF.